Below, 22 T cell receptor beta chains from the same sample are listed, as sequenced in a study of CD8+ T cells in alopecia areata. Documented treatment: oral pan-JAK inhibitor, 5-10 mg twice daily. Reverse transcribed after extraction, RNA yielded cDNA as the sequencing template. The repertoire was sequenced with immunoSEQ multiplex PCR; TCRdb's copy has only in-frame clones and lacks some. This table holds approximately 150,000 clones, approximately 86% found once. The sample was CD8+ T cells sorted from blood, taken at week 4, from a patient treated with tofacitinib. The source is a human donor with alopecia areata.

V usage is TRBV7-9 and J usage is TRBJ1-5, with TRBD1 matching over 10 bases. The CDR3 covers 16 residues. Germline V gives CDR1 SEHNR, CDR2 FQNEAQ (reference sequence). V was clipped by 1 base and J by 5 bases; unmatched bases: 5. The CDR3: CASSLGWTGGDQPQHF. The CDR3, as DNA: TGTGCCAGCAGCTTAGGCTGGACAGGGGGTGATCAGCCCCAGCATTTT. The variable domain in full, completed from reference TRBV7-9 and TRBJ1-5, reads DTGVSQNPRHKITKRGQNVTFRCDPISEHNRLYWYRQTLGQGPEFLTYFQNEAQLEKSRLLSDRFSAERPKGSFSTLEIQRTEQGDSAMYLCASSLGWTGGDQPQHFGDGTRLSIL.

Regarding this clone: Other DNA sequences within the sample encode an identical CDR3. The chain recombines TRBV7-9 with TRBJ1-1, with D perhaps TRBD1 (6 bases). V dropped 4 bases and J dropped 2 bases, with 14 bases sitting between them. The germline V gene encodes CDR1 SEHNR and CDR2 FQNEAQ (reference sequence). This CDR3 has 15 residues. This chain's CDR3 is CASSSPGHKNTEAFF. In DNA, the CDR3 is TGTGCCAGCAGCTCCCCGGGACACAAAAACACTGAAGCTTTCTTT. The whole variable domain, filled in from reference TRBV7-9 and TRBJ1-1, reads DTGVSQNPRHKITKRGQNVTFRCDPISEHNRLYWYRQTLGQGPEFLTYFQNEAQLEKSRLLSDRFSAERPKGSFSTLEIQRTEQGDSAMYLCASSSPGHKNTEAFFGQGTRLTVV.

The V and J genes are TRBV27 and TRBJ1-2, with 7 nucleotides matching TRBD1. Germline V lookup: CDR1 MNHEY, CDR2 SMNVEV (reference sequence). V dropped 6 bases and J dropped 4; count of bases not matched to a gene: 8. The CDR3 contains 14 residues. CDR3 loop: CASSSPGTAYGYTF. The CDR3 nucleotides read TGTGCCAGCAGCTCCCCCGGGACAGCCTATGGCTACACCTTC.

The V and J genes are TRBV19 and TRBJ2-7; D gene uncertain. Trimming removed 3 bases at V and 3 bases at J, with 9 bases between. The CDR3 is 13 residues long. Germline V gene sequence: CDR1 LNHDA, CDR2 SQIVND (reference sequence). CDR3 protein: CASSMSGIYEQYF. The CDR3 DNA sequence: TGTGCCAGTAGTATGAGTGGAATCTACGAGCAGTACTTC.

The J gene is TRBJ2-1, the V gene TRBV29-1; TRBD2 matches at 8 bases. CDR1 is SQVTM and CDR2 is ANQGSEA in the germline V gene. The V and J ends lost 2 bases and 9 bases, in that order; junction bases with no gene match: 9. CDR3 length: 14 residues. The CDR3 DNA is TGCAGCGTTGAACCGGGACTAGGGAGGCCTGAGCAGTTCTTC. This encodes CSVEPGLGRPEQFF.

The rearrangement uses TRBV7-8 and TRBJ2-7; D is unresolved. The CDR3 is 12 residues long. Trimming took 4 bases from V and 2 from J, leaving 6 bases between them. The germline V gene encodes CDR1 SGHVS and CDR2 FQNEAQ. The CDR3 loop reads CASSSLTYEQYF. CDR3 nucleotide sequence: TGTGCCAGCAGCTCCCTCACCTACGAGCAGTACTTC.

This clone was seen a single time. V gene TRBV19 combines with J gene TRBJ1-2; a weak D match, TRBD1 (6 bases). There are 15 residues in the CDR3. Germline CDR1 LNHDA, CDR2 SQIVND (reference sequence). V was trimmed by 5 bases and J by 4 bases, leaving 17 bases between them. The CDR3 is CASSPRSGAGYGYTF. The CDR3, as DNA: TGTGCCAGTAGTCCCCGCTCGGGGGCGGGCTATGGCTACACCTTC.

V usage is TRBV9 and J usage is TRBJ1-1; weak D call: TRBD1 (6 bases). V shed 0 bases and J shed 6 bases, with 15 bases lying between them. This CDR3 region has 15 residues. Per the germline V gene, CDR1 is SGDLS and CDR2 is YYNGEE. The CDR3 nucleotides are TGTGCCAGCAGCGTAGCTACAGGGATAGACGCTGAAGCTTTCTTT. Amino acids: CASSVATGIDAEAFF.

This rearrangement joins TRBV6-4 to TRBJ2-3; D unclear. CDR1 and CDR2 (germline): MRHNA, SNTAGT. This CDR3 contains 12 residues. The V gene lost 4 bases and the J gene lost 5 bases, with 7 bases spanning the gap. The DNA for the CDR3 is TGTGCCAGCAGTGGGCTAGGAGATACGCAGTATTTT. Amino acid sequence: CASSGLGDTQYF.

This sequence joins TRBV6-1 and TRBJ2-1; no definite D call. CDR1 is MNHNS, CDR2 SASEGT, per germline. Between the trimmed V and J ends, which lost 1 base and 1 base, there was a span of 14 bases. There are 17 residues in the CDR3. CDR3 in DNA: TGTGCCAGCAGTGAAGATTGGGGTTCCTTATCCTACAATGAGCAGTTCTTC. Translating gives CASSEDWGSLSYNEQFF.

V gene TRBV27 combines with J gene TRBJ2-3; D gene uncertain. V was trimmed by 6 bases and J by 4 bases, leaving 8 bases between them. The length of the CDR3 is 12 residues. Germline loops: CDR1 MNHEY, CDR2 SMNVEV (reference sequence). CDR3: CASSQSADTQYF. CDR3 bases: TGTGCCAGCAGCCAGAGCGCAGATACGCAGTATTTT.

V gene TRBV6-1 combines with J gene TRBJ1-5; D remains ambiguous. CDR3 size: 14 residues. In germline, CDR1 is MNHNS, CDR2 SASEGT. The ends were cut back, 7 bases at V and 1 base at J, with 11 bases in the middle. The CDR3 nucleotides are TGTGCCAGCACGCAGCAATACAGCAATCAGCCCCAGCATTTT. Translating it yields CASTQQYSNQPQHF.

About this clone itself: Mismatch with germline at one junction end may stem from a read error. This chain connects TRBV7-9 to TRBJ2-7; the match to TRBD1 covers 8 bases. The germline V gene has CDR1 SEHNR and CDR2 FQNEAQ (reference sequence). This CDR3 is 15 amino acids long. The CDR3 nucleotides read TGTGCCAGCAGCTTAACTTACAGGGGGTCCTCCGAGCAGTACTTC. Amino acid sequence: CASSLTYRGSSEQYF.

The chain combines TRBV7-2 with TRBJ2-3, with 7 bases matching TRBD2. V gave up 4 bases and J gave up 0 bases; unmatched junction bases: 4. The CDR3 contains 15 residues. The V gene's germline CDR1 is SGHTA and CDR2 FQGNSA. This chain's CDR3 is CASSSGTISTDTQYF. The CDR3 coding sequence is TGTGCCAGCAGCTCGGGGACTATTAGCACAGATACGCAGTATTTT.

The V gene is TRBV14, the J gene TRBJ2-7; the match to TRBD1 covers 7 bases. The length of the CDR3 is 13 residues. V lost 3 bases and J lost 4; bases outside the gene matches: 3. Germline loops: CDR1 SGHDN, CDR2 FVKESK. The CDR3 loop reads CASSHLTGYEQYF. The CDR3 bases are TGTGCCAGCAGCCACCTGACAGGGTACGAGCAGTACTTC.

The chain is built from TRBV10-3 and TRBJ1-5, with D possibly TRBD1 on 5 matching bases. The CDR3 is 13 residues long. Germline V gene lookup returns CDR1 ENHRY and CDR2 SYGVKD. V lost 3 bases to trimming and J lost 11 bases, with 14 bases between them. Here the CDR3 reads CAISEPGDLAQHF. For the CDR3, the DNA is TGTGCCATCAGTGAACCTGGGGACCTTGCCCAGCATTTT.

CDR3 DNA: TGTGCCAGCAGCTTGAGGCAGTTTTACGAGCAGTACTTC. It encodes CASSLRQFYEQYF. The chain has TRBV5-6 and TRBJ2-7, with no clear D. Germline-derived CDR1 and CDR2 are SGHDT and YYEEEE. The ends were cut back, 1 base at V and 4 bases at J, with 9 bases in the middle. The CDR3 is 13 amino acids.

V gene TRBV2 combines with J gene TRBJ2-2, with 12 nucleotides matching TRBD1. V lost 5 bases and J lost 4; bases outside the gene matches: 5. Per germline, CDR1 SNHLY and CDR2 FYNNEI. This CDR3 is built from 16 residues. CDR3 sequence reads: CASSPGTGGVTGELFF. CDR3 coding DNA: TGTGCCAGCAGTCCCGGGACAGGGGGCGTCACCGGGGAGCTGTTTTTT.

V and J are TRBV4-1 and TRBJ1-5; no clear D gene. V lost 4 bases to trimming and J lost 3 bases, with 10 bases between them. Germline V gene data show CDR1 as MGHRA and CDR2 as YSYEKL. The CDR3 is made up of 14 amino acids. CDR3 region: CASSPGPINQPQHF. CDR3 nucleotides: TGCGCCAGCAGCCCCGGACCGATCAATCAGCCCCAGCATTTT.

The V call is TRBV6-6, the J call TRBJ2-7; no clear D gene. This CDR3 is 13 amino acids long. Germline CDR1 is MNHNY and CDR2 is SVGAGI (reference sequence). The V end lost 0 bases, the J end lost 5 bases, and 8 bases lay between the germline ends. Written as DNA, the CDR3 is TGTGCCAGCAGTTACTCGAGAGAAAACGAGCAGTACTTC. This encodes CASSYSRENEQYF.

This chain uses TRBV7-9 with TRBJ2-1, with TRBD2 matching over 7 bases. The CDR3 extends over 14 amino acids. J was trimmed by 7 bases and V by 8 bases; bases with no gene match: 11. Germline CDR1 SEHNR, CDR2 FQNEAQ (reference sequence). The CDR3 loop is CASATGGGQNEQFF. The CDR3 coding sequence is TGTGCCAGCGCTACCGGCGGGGGTCAAAATGAGCAGTTCTTC.

The V and J genes are TRBV9 and TRBJ1-1; the D is unclear. CDR1 and CDR2 (germline): SGDLS, YYNGEE. The ends were cut back, 0 bases at V and 0 bases at J, with 12 bases in the middle. The length of the CDR3 is 16 residues. Written as DNA, the CDR3 is TGTGCCAGCAGCGTAGCTGGGTCTTTCATGAACACTGAAGCTTTCTTT. Residues: CASSVAGSFMNTEAFF.